The 26 T cell receptor beta chains below were found in one sample sequenced in a study of CD8+CD57+ T cells in acquired aplastic anemia. The TCR beta profiling, which covered VDJ combination and CDR3 sequence, was carried out using genomic DNA as the template. In TCRdb, the reads were re-called with MiXCR into one record per CDR3 protein. The sample contains hundreds of thousands of distinct CDR3 sequences, about half of which appear only once. Individuals selected for sequencing had exhibited CD8+CD57+ cell expansion on flow cytometry. Specimen: sorted CD4+, CD8+, or CD8+CD57+ T cells (not recorded which) from PBMCs. The receptors were gathered from a human donor with aplastic anemia.

The chain employs TRBV15 and TRBJ2-5, with 10 bases aligning to TRBD2. The germline CDR1 and CDR2 sequences are LNHNV and YYDKDF (reference sequence). The CDR3 length is 14 residues. The V segment lost 2 bases and the J segment 3 bases; nucleotides outside the gene matches: 0. CDR3 residues: CATSRLAGEETQYF. The CDR3 DNA sequence: TGTGCCACCAGCAGACTAGCGGGGGAAGAGACCCAGTACTTC.

The chain is built from TRBV18 and TRBJ1-5; 9 nucleotides line up with TRBD1. J was trimmed by 4 bases and V by 4 bases; bases with no gene match: 8. This CDR3 region has 16 residues. The germline V gene has CDR1 KGHSH and CDR2 LQKENI. CDR3 nucleotides: TGTGCCAGCTCACGCACTCCTGGACAGGGGAATCAGCCCCAGCATTTT. Translated: CASSRTPGQGNQPQHF. The full variable domain, rest sourced from reference TRBV18 and TRBJ1-5, is NAGVMQNPRHLVRRRGQEARLRCSPMKGHSHVYWYRQLPEEGLKFMVYLQKENIIDESGMPKERFSAEFPKEGPSILRIQQVVRGDSAAYFCASSRTPGQGNQPQHFGDGTRLSIL.

The CDR3 protein is CASSLGNGANTEAFF. As DNA, the CDR3 is TGCGCCAGCAGCCTCGGGAATGGGGCGAACACTGAAGCTTTCTTT. The V gene is TRBV5-1, the J gene TRBJ1-1, with a tentative D call TRBD1 (5 bases). Germline CDR1 is SGHRS and CDR2 is YFSETQ. The CDR3 length is 15 residues. V was cut by 4 bases and J by 1 base, with 14 bases left in between.

The chain is built from TRBV15 and TRBJ2-7; D call uncertain. The ends were cut back, 2 bases at V and 2 bases at J, with 10 bases in the middle. The CDR3 spans 14 residues. Looked up from germline, CDR1 is LNHNV and CDR2 is YYDKDF (reference sequence). This CDR3 reads CATSRRSKTYEQYF. CDR3 DNA sequence: TGTGCCACCAGCAGACGATCGAAGACCTACGAGCAGTACTTC.

Worth noting for this clonotype: A read error may account for a junction end that differs from germline. V and J are TRBV15 and TRBJ1-2; TRBD1 aligns across 10 bases. CDR3 length equals 14 residues. Germline V gene sequence: CDR1 LNHNV, CDR2 YYDKDF (reference sequence). The CDR3 loop reads CATSRDRGRGGYTF. The CDR3 DNA follows: TGTGCCACCAGTAGAGACAGGGGGCGCGGTGGCTACACCTTC.

This clonotype was counted ten times or more. This chain uses TRBV15 with TRBJ1-3, with 10 bases aligning to TRBD1. This CDR3 is 16 amino acids long. V lost 1 base to trimming and J lost 3 bases; unmatched junction nucleotides: 3. Germline loops: CDR1 LNHNV, CDR2 YYDKDF (reference sequence). The CDR3 bases are TGTGCCACCAGCAGAGGACAGGGGGCGGATGGAAACACCATATATTTT. Translated, it gives CATSRGQGADGNTIYF.

A note on this clonotype: A much larger clone lies a single base off, so this may be a read error. The chain uses TRBV3-1 and TRBJ2-7; possibly TRBD2 for D (6 bases). V lost 4 bases and J 5 bases, leaving 12 bases between the germline ends. In germline, CDR1 is LGHDT, CDR2 YNNKEL (reference sequence). The CDR3 consists of 13 residues. Here the CDR3 reads CASSRDGGDEQYF. In nucleotides, the CDR3 is TGTGCCAGCAGCCGGGACGGGGGAGACGAGCAGTACTTC.

This clonotype was observed many times. One junction end disagrees with the germline gene, perhaps due to a read error. V and J are TRBV7-7 and TRBJ2-7; D may be TRBD1 (6 bases). The V gene's germline CDR1 is SSHAT and CDR2 FNYEAQ (reference sequence). The CDR3 sequence is 14 residues long. The CDR3, as DNA: TGTGCTAGCAGCTTAGGGGGTAGCAGGGACGAGCAGTACTTC. It specifies CASSLGGSRDEQYF.

The genes are TRBV12-3 or TRBV12-4 and TRBJ2-7, with D perhaps matching TRBD2 (7 bases). V was pared by 7 bases and J by 0 bases, with 13 bases between. There are 14 residues in the CDR3. The CDR3 coding sequence is TGTGCCAGCAATCCGGGGGGACACTCCTACGAGCAGTACTTC. Its translation: CASNPGGHSYEQYF.

The rearrangement joins TRBV19 to TRBJ2-5; D is ambiguous. Germline CDR1 is LNHDA and CDR2 is SQIVND (reference sequence). V was clipped by 5 bases and J by 1 base, with 11 bases between them. This CDR3 spans 14 amino acids. The CDR3: CASSLRSFQETQYF. CDR3 DNA: TGTGCCAGTAGTTTACGGTCCTTCCAAGAGACCCAGTACTTC.

The chain is built from TRBV29-1 and TRBJ1-2, with 8 bases aligning to TRBD1. The CDR3 covers 13 residues. Per germline, CDR1 SQVTM and CDR2 ANQGSEA. V was pared by 7 bases and J by 0 bases, with 4 bases of the junction left unmatched. In nucleotides, the CDR3 is TGCAGCGCGGGACAGGCTACTAACTATGGCTACACCTTC. This gives the protein CSAGQATNYGYTF.

This clonotype was counted a few times. The chain links TRBV5-5 to TRBJ2-5; perhaps D is TRBD1 or TRBD2 (6 bases each). Trimming removed 3 bases from V and 5 bases from J, with 11 bases in between. The CDR3 contains 13 residues. From germline, CDR1 is SGHKS and CDR2 YYEKEE (reference sequence). The CDR3 coding sequence is TGTGCCAGCAGCTGGGGGGCCGGGGAGACCCAGTACTTC. It is translated as CASSWGAGETQYF.

V usage is TRBV6-5 and J usage is TRBJ2-7, with a possible D match to TRBD2 (6 bases). This CDR3 contains 12 residues. Germline CDR1 and CDR2: MNHEY and SVGAGI. V gave up 2 bases and J gave up 5 bases, with 7 bases separating them. For the CDR3, the DNA is TGTGCCAGCAGTTACGGCGGGAACGAGCAGTACTTC. Translating gives CASSYGGNEQYF.

The chain employs TRBV10-2 and TRBJ2-1, with 10 positions matching TRBD2. Germline V CDR1 and CDR2: WSHSY, SAAADI. Losses at the gene ends were 3 bases for V and 5 bases for J; bases not matched to a gene: 7. The CDR3 is 16 residues long. The CDR3 sequence: CASSDNLAGVNNEQFF. The DNA of the CDR3 is TGCGCCAGCAGTGACAATCTAGCGGGGGTGAACAATGAGCAGTTCTTC.

This clonotype appeared a single time. The germline gene is not matched at one end of the junction; a read error may be the cause. The chain has TRBV24-1 and TRBJ2-1; TRBD2 is a possible D gene (6 bases). Germline V gives CDR1 KGHDR, CDR2 SFDVKD. The CDR3 consists of 16 residues. CDR3 amino acids: CATSASGGYVGNEQSF. The DNA of the CDR3 is TGTGCCACCAGTGCCTCTGGGGGGTACGTCGGCAATGAGCAGTCCTTC.

At least ten counts were recorded for this clonotype. CDR3 sequence: CASSQVGTGLHEQYF. Written as DNA, the CDR3 is TGCGCCAGCAGCCAAGTCGGGACAGGGCTCCACGAGCAGTACTTC. This rearrangement joins TRBV4-1 to TRBJ2-7; 9 bases line up with TRBD1. This CDR3 contains 15 residues. Germline assignment: CDR1 MGHRA and CDR2 YSYEKL. Trimming removed 1 base from V and 5 bases from J; junction bases left unmatched: 6.

The chain couples TRBV20-1 to TRBJ1-2; D call uncertain. Germline CDR1 is DFQATT and CDR2 is SNEGSKA (reference sequence). This CDR3 has 10 amino acids. V lost 2 bases, J lost 8 bases, and 6 bases lay in between. CDR3 nucleotides: TGCAGTGCTAGACATACCGGCTACACCTTC. Translating it yields CSARHTGYTF.

This clonotype was seen ten or more times. The chain links TRBV9 to TRBJ2-5; possibly TRBD2 for D (6 bases). V was trimmed by 0 bases and J by 3 bases, leaving 12 bases between them. CDR1 SGDLS and CDR2 YYNGEE come from the germline V gene. This CDR3 has 15 residues. The chain's CDR3 is CASSVGGVPEETQYF. CDR3 in DNA: TGTGCCAGCAGCGTAGGGGGGGTACCCGAAGAGACCCAGTACTTC.

This rearrangement joins TRBV7-2 to TRBJ2-3; 9 nucleotides match TRBD2. CDR1 and CDR2 from the germline V gene are SGHTA and FQGNSA. V trimming: 0 bases; J trimming: 2 bases; junction bases outside the gene matches: 9. The CDR3 is made up of 18 amino acids. CDR3 coding DNA: TGTGCCAGCAGCTTAGCGGGGAGCGGGGGGACTATCACAGATACGCAGTATTTT. It encodes CASSLAGSGGTITDTQYF.

At least ten counts were recorded for this clonotype. The CDR3 here is CASSRLGTGDSPLHF. The CDR3 DNA reads TGTGCCAGCAGTCGCCTAGGGACAGGCGATTCACCCCTCCACTTT. The chain is built from TRBV12-3 or TRBV12-4 and TRBJ1-6, with TRBD1 matching over 8 bases. The ends lost 5 bases at V and 8 bases at J; junction bases unmatched: 8. The CDR3 covers 15 residues.

The sample holds one count of this clonotype. V usage is TRBV20-1 and J usage is TRBJ1-1, with D unclear. V gave up 6 bases and J gave up 3 bases, with 14 bases separating them. The CDR3 spans 13 residues. The germline V gene has CDR1 DFQATT and CDR2 SNEGSKA (reference sequence). CDR3 in DNA: TGCAGTGCCGGCTCGGGTGGGGACACTGAAGCTTTCTTT. It yields the protein CSAGSGGDTEAFF.

This clonotype was detected ten times or more. The rearrangement uses TRBV7-3 and TRBJ2-3, with a tentative D call TRBD2 (6 bases). CDR1 is SGHTA and CDR2 is FQGTGA in the germline V gene. The germline V and J ends were trimmed by 1 base and 3 bases, with 11 bases remaining between them. The CDR3 covers 15 residues. DNA for the CDR3: TGTGCCAGCAGCTTAAGTGGCCTAGCGACAGATACGCAGTATTTT. Protein sequence: CASSLSGLATDTQYF. The full variable domain, its missing parts supplied by reference TRBV7-3 and TRBJ2-3, is GAGVSQTPSNKVTEKGKYVELRCDPISGHTALYWYRQSLGQGPEFLIYFQGTGAADDSGLPNDRFFAVRPEGSVSTLKIQRTERGDSAVYLCASSLSGLATDTQYFGPGTRLTVL.

The rearrangement uses TRBV18 and TRBJ2-1, with D hard to call. Germline V gene lookup returns CDR1 KGHSH and CDR2 LQKENI. CDR3 length: 12 residues. Deletions cut 3 bases from V and 4 bases from J, with 4 bases between. The CDR3 spells CASSPTYNEQFF. The CDR3, as DNA: TGTGCCAGCTCACCGACATACAATGAGCAGTTCTTC.

This clonotype was found once. The V gene is TRBV7-2, the J gene TRBJ1-4; TRBD1 might be the D (5 bases). Trimming took off 5 bases at V and 0 bases at J, with 16 bases between the two ends. Germline loops: CDR1 SGHTA, CDR2 FQGNSA. The CDR3 is 17 amino acids. CDR3 amino acids: CASSIPGRGTTNEKLFF. CDR3 nucleotides: TGTGCCAGCAGCATACCGGGACGGGGGACAACTAATGAAAAACTGTTTTTT.

This clonotype was seen many times. The V gene is TRBV7-8, the J gene TRBJ1-2; 10 bases agree with TRBD1. Per the germline V gene, CDR1 is SGHVS and CDR2 is FQNEAQ. This CDR3 spans 14 amino acids. With 5 bases clipped from V and 7 bases from J, the junction kept 7 bases outside the gene matches. The CDR3, as DNA: TGTGCCAGCAGCCCCTCCGGGACAGGGGTTGGCTACACCTTC. Translating gives CASSPSGTGVGYTF.

This clonotype was detected ten times or more. The chain is built from TRBV6-6 and TRBJ1-6; no clear D. V shed 7 bases and J shed 7 bases, with 11 bases lying between them. The CDR3 is 13 amino acids. Looked up from germline, CDR1 is MNHNY and CDR2 is SVGAGI (reference sequence). The CDR3 is CASTLRNNSPLHF. The CDR3 DNA is TGTGCCAGCACGCTCAGGAACAATTCACCCCTCCACTTT.